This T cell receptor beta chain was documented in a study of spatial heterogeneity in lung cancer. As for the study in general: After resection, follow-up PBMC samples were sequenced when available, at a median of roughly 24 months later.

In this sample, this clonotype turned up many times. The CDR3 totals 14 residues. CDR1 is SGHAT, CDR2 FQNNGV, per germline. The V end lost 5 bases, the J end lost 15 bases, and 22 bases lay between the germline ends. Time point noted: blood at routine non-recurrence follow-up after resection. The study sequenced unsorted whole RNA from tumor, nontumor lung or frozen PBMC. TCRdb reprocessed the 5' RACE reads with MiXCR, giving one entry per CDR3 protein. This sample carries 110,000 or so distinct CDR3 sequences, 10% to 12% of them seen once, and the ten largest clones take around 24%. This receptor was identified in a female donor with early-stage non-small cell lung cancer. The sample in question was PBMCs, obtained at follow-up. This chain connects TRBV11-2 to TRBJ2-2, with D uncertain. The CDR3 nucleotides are TGTGCCAGCAGCGCACGCCTGGATAGCCGTTTGGTGTTTTTT. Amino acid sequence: CASSARLDSRLVFF.